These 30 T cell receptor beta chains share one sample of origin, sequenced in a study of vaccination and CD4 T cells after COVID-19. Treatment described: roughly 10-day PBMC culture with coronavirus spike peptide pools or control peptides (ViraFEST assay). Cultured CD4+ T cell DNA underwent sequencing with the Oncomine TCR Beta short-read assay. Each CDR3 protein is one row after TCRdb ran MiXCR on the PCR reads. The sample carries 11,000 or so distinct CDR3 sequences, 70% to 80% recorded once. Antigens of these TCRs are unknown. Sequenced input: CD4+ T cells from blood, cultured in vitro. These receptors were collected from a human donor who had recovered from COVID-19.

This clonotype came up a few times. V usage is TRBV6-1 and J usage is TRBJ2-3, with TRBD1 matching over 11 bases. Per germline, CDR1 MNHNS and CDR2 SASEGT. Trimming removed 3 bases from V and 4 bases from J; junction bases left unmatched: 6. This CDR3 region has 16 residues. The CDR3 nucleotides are TGTGCCAGCAGTGACTTCCGGGGACAGGGGGCAGATACGCAGTATTTT. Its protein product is CASSDFRGQGADTQYF.

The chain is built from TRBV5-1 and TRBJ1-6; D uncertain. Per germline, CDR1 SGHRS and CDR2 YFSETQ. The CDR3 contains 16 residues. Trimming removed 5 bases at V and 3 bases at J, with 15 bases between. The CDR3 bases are TGCGCCAGCAGGGCCAGCCCAACGGACTATAATTCACCCCTCCACTTT. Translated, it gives CASRASPTDYNSPLHF.

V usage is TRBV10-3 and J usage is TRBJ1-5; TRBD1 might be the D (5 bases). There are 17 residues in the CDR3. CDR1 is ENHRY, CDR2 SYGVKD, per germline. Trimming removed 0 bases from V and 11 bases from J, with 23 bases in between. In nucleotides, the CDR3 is TGTGCCATCAGTGAGTCCGTGTGGGGAGGGGAAATCAGTACCCAGCATTTT. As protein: CAISESVWGGEISTQHF.

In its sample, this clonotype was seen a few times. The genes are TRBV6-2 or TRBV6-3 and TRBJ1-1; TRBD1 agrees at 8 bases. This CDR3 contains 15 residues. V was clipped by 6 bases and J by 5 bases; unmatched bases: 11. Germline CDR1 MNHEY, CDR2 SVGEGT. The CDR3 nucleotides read TGTGCCAGCAGGCGAGGGACAGGTTCGGGGACTGAAGCTTTCTTT. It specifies CASRRGTGSGTEAFF.

CDR3 residues: CASSRGDRENTEAFF. The CDR3 coding sequence is TGTGCCAGCAGTCGGGGGGACAGGGAGAACACTGAAGCTTTCTTT. The gene calls are TRBV28 and TRBJ1-1, with 9 bases fitting TRBD1. Per the germline V gene, CDR1 is MDHEN and CDR2 is SYDVKM. The V segment lost 5 bases and the J segment 1 base; nucleotides outside the gene matches: 5. The CDR3 extends over 15 amino acids.

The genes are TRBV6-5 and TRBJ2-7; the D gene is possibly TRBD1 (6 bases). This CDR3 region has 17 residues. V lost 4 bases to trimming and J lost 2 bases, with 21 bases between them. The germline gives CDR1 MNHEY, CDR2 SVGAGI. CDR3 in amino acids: CASSSRLFRQDAYEQYF. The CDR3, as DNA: TGTGCCAGCAGTTCAAGGTTGTTTAGACAGGACGCCTACGAGCAGTACTTC.

CDR3: CSARPQGVEKLFF. Written as DNA, the CDR3 is TGCAGTGCTAGGCCTCAGGGAGTTGAAAAACTGTTTTTT. The chain uses TRBV20-1 and TRBJ1-4, with D perhaps matching TRBD1 (5 bases). Trimming left V 3 bases short and J 7 bases short, with 12 bases between. The CDR3 covers 13 residues. CDR1 is DFQATT, CDR2 SNEGSKA, per germline (reference sequence).

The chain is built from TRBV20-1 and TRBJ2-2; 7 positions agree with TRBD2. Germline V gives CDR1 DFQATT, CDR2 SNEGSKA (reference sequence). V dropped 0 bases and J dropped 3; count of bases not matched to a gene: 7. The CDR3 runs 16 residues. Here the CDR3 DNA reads TGCAGTGCTAGAGAAGTGGGGGGAGGGCACACCGGGGAGCTGTTTTTT. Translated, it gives CSAREVGGGHTGELFF.

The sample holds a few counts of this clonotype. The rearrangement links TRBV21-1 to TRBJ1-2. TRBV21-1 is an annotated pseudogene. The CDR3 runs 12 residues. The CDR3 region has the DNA TGTGCCAGCAGCAAAGATCGGAGAAGGTACACCTTC. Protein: CASSKDRRRYTF.

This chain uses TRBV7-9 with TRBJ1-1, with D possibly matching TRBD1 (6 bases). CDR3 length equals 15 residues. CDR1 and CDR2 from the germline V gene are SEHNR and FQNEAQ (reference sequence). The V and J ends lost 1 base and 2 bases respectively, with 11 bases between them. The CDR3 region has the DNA TGTGCCAGCAGCTTAGTAGGACAGCTAAACACTGAAGCTTTCTTT. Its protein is CASSLVGQLNTEAFF.

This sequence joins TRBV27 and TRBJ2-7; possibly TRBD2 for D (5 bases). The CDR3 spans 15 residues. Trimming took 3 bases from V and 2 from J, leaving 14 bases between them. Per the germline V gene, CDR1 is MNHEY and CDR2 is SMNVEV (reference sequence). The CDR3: CASSFSSPGAYEQYF. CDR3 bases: TGTGCCAGCAGTTTCTCTAGCCCTGGCGCCTACGAGCAGTACTTC.

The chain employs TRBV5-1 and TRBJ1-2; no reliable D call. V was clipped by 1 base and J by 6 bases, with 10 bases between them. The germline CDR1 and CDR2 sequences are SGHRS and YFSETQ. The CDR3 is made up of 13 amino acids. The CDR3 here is CASSLQDVNGYTF. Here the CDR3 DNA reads TGCGCCAGCAGCTTGCAGGACGTCAATGGCTACACCTTC. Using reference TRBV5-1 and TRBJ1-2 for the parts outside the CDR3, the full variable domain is KAGVTQTPRYLIKTRGQQVTLSCSPISGHRSVSWYQQTPGQGLQFLFEYFSETQRNKGNFPGRFSGRQFSNSRSEMNVSTLELGDSALYLCASSLQDVNGYTFGSGTRLTVV.

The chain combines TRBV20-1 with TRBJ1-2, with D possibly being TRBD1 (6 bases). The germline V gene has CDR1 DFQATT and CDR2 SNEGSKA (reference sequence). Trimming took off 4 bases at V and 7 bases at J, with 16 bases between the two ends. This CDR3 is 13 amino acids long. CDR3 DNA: TGCAGTGCTACGATACAGGGAATAGCTGGCTACACCTTC. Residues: CSATIQGIAGYTF.

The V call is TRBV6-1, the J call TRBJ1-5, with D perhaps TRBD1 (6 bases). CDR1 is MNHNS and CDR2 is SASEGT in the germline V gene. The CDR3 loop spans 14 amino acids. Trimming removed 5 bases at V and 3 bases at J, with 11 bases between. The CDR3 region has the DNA TGTGCCAGCAGTCCCGGACAGTTCAATCAGCCCCAGCATTTT. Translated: CASSPGQFNQPQHF.

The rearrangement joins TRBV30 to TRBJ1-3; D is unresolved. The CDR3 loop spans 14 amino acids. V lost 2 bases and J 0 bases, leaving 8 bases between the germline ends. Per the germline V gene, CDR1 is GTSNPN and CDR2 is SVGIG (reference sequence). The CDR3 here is CAWSRRTSGNTIYF. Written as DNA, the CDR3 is TGTGCCTGGAGTCGGAGAACCTCTGGAAACACCATATATTTT.

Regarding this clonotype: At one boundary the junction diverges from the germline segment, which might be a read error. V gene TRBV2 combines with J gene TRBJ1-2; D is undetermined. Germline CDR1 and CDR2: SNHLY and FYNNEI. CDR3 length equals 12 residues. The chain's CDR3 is CASSEGGYGHTF. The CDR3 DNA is TGTGCCAGCAGTGAAGGAGGCTATGGCCACACCTTC.

The CDR3 nucleotides are TGCGCCAGCAGCCACGAACAGTATGGCTACACCTTC. Translated, it gives CASSHEQYGYTF. The gene calls are TRBV4-1 and TRBJ1-2; D unresolved. The germline CDR1 and CDR2 sequences are MGHRA and YSYEKL. Between the trimmed V and J ends, which lost 3 bases and 5 bases, there was a span of 7 bases. CDR3 length: 12 residues.

The CDR3 DNA reads TGTGCCAGCAGCAGGGGGGGTTTTACTGAAGCTTTCTTT. It yields the protein CASSRGGFTEAFF. The chain carries TRBV6-2 or TRBV6-3 and TRBJ1-1, with 7 bases identical to TRBD1. The CDR3 has 13 residues. V dropped 6 bases and J dropped 5; count of bases not matched to a gene: 6. CDR1 and CDR2 (germline): MNHEY, SVGEGT.

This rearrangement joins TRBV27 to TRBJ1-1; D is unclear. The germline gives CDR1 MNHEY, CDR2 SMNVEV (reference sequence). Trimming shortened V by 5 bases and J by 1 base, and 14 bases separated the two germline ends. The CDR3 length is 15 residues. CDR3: CASSKAQRSNTEAFF. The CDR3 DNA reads TGTGCCAGCAGTAAAGCCCAGAGATCGAACACTGAAGCTTTCTTT.

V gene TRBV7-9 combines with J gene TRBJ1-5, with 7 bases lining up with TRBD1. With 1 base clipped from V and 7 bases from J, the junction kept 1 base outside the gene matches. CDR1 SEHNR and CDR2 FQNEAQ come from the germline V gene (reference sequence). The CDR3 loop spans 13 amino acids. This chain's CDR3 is CASSLEGAQPQHF. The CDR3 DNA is TGTGCCAGCAGCTTAGAGGGGGCGCAGCCCCAGCATTTT.

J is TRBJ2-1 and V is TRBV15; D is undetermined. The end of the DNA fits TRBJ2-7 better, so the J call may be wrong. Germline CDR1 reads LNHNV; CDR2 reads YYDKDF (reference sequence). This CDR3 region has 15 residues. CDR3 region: CATSREPDGSYEQYF. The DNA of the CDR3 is TGTGCCACCAGCAGAGAACCGGACGGCTCCTACGAGCAGTACTTC.

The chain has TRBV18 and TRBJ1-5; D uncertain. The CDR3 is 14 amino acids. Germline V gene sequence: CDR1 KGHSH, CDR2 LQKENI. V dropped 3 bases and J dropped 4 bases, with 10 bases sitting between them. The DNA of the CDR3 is TGTGCCAGCTCACCCGTGGGTAGGAATCAGCCCCAGCATTTT. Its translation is CASSPVGRNQPQHF.

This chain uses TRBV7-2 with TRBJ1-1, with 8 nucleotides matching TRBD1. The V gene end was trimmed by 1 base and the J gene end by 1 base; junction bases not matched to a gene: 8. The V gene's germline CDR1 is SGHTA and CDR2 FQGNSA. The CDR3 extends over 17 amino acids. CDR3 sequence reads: CASSLVGQGGRNTEAFF. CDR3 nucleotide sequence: TGTGCCAGCAGCTTAGTAGGACAGGGAGGCAGGAACACTGAAGCTTTCTTT.

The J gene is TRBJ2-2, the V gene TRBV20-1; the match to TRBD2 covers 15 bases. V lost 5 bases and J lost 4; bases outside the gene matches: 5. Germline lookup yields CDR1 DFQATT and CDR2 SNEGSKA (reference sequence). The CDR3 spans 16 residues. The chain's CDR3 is CSARGTSGRITGELFF. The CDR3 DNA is TGCAGTGCTCGCGGGACTAGCGGGAGGATCACCGGGGAGCTGTTTTTT.

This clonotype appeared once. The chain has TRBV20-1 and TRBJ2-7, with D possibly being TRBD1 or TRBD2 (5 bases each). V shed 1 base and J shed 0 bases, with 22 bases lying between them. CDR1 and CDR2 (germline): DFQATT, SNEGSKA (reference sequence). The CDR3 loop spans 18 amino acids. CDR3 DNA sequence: TGCAGTGCTAGAGCCCCCCCCGGGACCGAACGAAGCTCCTACGAGCAGTACTTC. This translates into CSARAPPGTERSSYEQYF.

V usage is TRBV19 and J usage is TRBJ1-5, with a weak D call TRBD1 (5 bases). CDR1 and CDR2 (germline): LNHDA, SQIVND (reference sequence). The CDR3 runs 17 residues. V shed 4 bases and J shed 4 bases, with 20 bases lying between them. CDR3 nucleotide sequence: TGTGCCAGTAGTAGTTCTCGGGGCAGGGCCCAAAATCAGCCCCAGCATTTT. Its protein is CASSSSRGRAQNQPQHF.

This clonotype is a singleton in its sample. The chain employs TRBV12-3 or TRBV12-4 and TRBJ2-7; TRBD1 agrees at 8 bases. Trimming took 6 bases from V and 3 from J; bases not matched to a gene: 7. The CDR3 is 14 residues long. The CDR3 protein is CASSTGQGNYEQYF. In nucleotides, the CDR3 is TGTGCCAGCAGCACCGGACAGGGAAACTACGAGCAGTACTTC.

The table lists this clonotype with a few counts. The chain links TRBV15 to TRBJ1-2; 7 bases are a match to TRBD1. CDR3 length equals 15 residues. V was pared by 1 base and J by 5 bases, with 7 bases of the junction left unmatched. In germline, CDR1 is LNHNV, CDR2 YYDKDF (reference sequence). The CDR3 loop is CATSRVQGTPYGYTF. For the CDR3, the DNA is TGTGCCACCAGCAGAGTACAGGGGACACCATATGGCTACACCTTC.

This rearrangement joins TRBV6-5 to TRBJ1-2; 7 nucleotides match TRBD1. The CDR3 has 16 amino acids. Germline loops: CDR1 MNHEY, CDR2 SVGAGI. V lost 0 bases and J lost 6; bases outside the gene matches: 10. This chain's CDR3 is CASSYSILQGGNGYTF. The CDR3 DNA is TGTGCCAGCAGTTACTCGATCCTGCAGGGGGGGAATGGCTACACCTTC.

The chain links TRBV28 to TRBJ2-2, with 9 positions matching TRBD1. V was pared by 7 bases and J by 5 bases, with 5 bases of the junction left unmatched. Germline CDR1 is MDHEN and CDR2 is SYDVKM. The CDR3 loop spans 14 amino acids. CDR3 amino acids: CASTSTGGTGELFF. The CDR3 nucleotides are TGTGCCAGCACTTCGACAGGGGGAACCGGGGAGCTGTTTTTT.